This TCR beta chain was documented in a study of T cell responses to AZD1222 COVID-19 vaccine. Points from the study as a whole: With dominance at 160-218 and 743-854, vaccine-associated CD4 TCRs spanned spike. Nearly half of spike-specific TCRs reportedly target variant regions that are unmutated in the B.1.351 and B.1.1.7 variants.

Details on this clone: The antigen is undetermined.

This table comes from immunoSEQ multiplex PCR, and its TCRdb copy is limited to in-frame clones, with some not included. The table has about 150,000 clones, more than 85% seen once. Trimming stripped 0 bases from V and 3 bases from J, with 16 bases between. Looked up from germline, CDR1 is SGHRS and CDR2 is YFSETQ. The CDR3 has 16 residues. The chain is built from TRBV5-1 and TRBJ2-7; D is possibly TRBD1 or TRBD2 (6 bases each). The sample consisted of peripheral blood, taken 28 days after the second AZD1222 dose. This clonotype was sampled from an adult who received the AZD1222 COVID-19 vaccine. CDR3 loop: CASSLAVGGSGYEQYF. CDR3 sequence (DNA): TGCGCCAGCAGCTTGGCCGTGGGGGGCTCAGGCTACGAGCAGTACTTC. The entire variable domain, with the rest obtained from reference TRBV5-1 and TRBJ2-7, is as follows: KAGVTQTPRYLIKTRGQQVTLSCSPISGHRSVSWYQQTPGQGLQFLFEYFSETQRNKGNFPGRFSGRQFSNSRSEMNVSTLELGDSALYLCASSLAVGGSGYEQYFGPGTRLTVT.